This T cell receptor (beta chain) was sequenced during a study of blood T cells in healthy people across ages. Study in general: Using template switching, researchers captured about one barcoded beta molecule for each two T cells. Study findings and constraints: Long-lived and aged donors differed, with more naive CD4+ cells and higher diversity in the long-lived. Age advanced and TCR beta diversity per million T cells fell, roughly linearly.

Germline V gene lookup returns CDR1 MNHEY and CDR2 SMNVEV (reference sequence). V shed 3 bases and J 0 bases; nucleotides not matched to a gene: 5. The CDR3 is 17 residues long. A J-beta primer mix and a sample-barcoded 5' primer were used in a second PCR of about 7 to 11 cycles. Every sample produced at least 2.5 million CDR3-containing paired-end reads. TCRdb recomputed calls from the 5' RACE reads with MiXCR, one row per CDR3 protein. Here the sample spans just over 800,000 distinct CDR3 sequences, around 62% being singletons. There are a few counts of this clonotype. Its antigen remains unidentified.

This clonotype was sampled from a man aged 25 to 40 in good health. This sequence joins TRBV27 and TRBJ2-7; 13 bases line up with TRBD2. The specimen sequenced was blood. The CDR3 DNA reads as TGTGCCAGCAGTTTCGGGACTAGCGGGGTTAGCTCCTACGAGCAGTACTTC. Translated, it gives CASSFGTSGVSSYEQYF.